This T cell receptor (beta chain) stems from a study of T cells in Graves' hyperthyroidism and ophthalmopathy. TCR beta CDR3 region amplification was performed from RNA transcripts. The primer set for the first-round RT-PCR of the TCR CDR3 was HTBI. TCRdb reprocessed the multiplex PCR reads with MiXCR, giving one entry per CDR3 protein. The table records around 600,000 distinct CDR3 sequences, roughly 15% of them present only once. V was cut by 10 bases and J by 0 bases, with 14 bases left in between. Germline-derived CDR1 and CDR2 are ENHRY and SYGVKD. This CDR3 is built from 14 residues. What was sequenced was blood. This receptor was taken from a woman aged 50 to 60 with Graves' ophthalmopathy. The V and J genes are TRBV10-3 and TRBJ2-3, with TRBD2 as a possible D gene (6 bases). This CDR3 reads CATRTIQSTDTQYF. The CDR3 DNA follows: TGTGCCACGAGGACTATCCAGAGCACAGATACGCAGTATTTT.